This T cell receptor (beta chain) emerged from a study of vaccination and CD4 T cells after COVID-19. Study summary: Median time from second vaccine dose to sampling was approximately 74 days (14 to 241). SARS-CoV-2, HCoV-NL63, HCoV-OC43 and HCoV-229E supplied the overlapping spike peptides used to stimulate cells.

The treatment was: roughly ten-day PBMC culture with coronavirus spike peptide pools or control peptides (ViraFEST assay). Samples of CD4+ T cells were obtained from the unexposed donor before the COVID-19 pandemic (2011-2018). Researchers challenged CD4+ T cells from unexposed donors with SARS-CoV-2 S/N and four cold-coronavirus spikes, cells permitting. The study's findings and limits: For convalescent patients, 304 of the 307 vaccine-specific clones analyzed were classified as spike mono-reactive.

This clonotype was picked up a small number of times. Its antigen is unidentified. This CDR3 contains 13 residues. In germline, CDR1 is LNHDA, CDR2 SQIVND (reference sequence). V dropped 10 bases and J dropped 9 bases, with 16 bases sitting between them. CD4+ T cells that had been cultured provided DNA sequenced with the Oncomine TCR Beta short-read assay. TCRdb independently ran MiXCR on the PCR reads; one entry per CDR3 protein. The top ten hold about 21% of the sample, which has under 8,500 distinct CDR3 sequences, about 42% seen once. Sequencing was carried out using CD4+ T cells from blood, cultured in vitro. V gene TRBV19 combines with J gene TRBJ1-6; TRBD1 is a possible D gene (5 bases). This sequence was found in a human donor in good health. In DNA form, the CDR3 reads TGTGCCACCCAACCGGAGGGGAGTTCACCCCTCCACTTT. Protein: CATQPEGSSPLHF.